These T cell receptor beta chains were read from a single sample in a study of identical twins. TCRdb redid the calling of the 5' RACE reads with MiXCR, one entry per CDR3 protein. The sample records a few hundred thousand distinct CDR3 sequences, about 9% being singletons. This same sample was also part of a study on yellow fever vaccine responses in identical twins.

Source material: CD8+ T cells sorted from blood. The receptors were gathered from a young woman in good health. CDR3s include the opening cysteine and the closing phenylalanine or tryptophan. A D gene is named only where the DNA matches it firmly. The listing skips clone size in some rows; elsewhere it reads once, few, many or a size class.

V gene	D gene	J gene	clone size	CDR3 protein	CDR3 DNA
TRBV12-3/TRBV12-4	.	TRBJ2-5	.	CASSLVTTHLAW	TGTGCCAGCAGTTTGGTAACGACTCATCTTGCTTGG
TRBV12-3/TRBV12-4	.	TRBJ2-4	.	CASTTPEGVAKNIQYF	TGTGCCAGCACCACCCCCGAGGGGGTAGCCAAAAACATTCAGTACTTC
TRBV9	.	TRBJ2-7	many	CASSVGGAAYEQYF	TGTGCCAGCAGCGTAGGAGGGGCGGCCTACGAGCAGTACTTC
TRBV4-3	TRBD2	TRBJ2-1	few	CASSPVGGGSSDNEQFF	TGCGCCAGCAGCCCAGTCGGGGGGGGAAGTAGCGACAATGAGCAGTTCTTC
TRBV18	.	TRBJ2-5	.	CASSPVRHGDQETQYF	TGTGCCAGCTCACCGGTCCGCCACGGGGACCAAGAGACCCAGTACTTC
TRBV11-1	TRBD2	TRBJ2-1	few	CASIKPGAGGSSYNEQFF	TGTGCCAGCATCAAACCGGGGGCGGGAGGTAGCTCCTACAATGAGCAGTTCTTC
TRBV20-1	TRBD1	TRBJ2-1	.	CCARDSLFGTDLFEQFF	TGCTGTGCTAGAGATTCCCTTTTCGGGACAGATTTGTTCGAGCAGTTCTTC
TRBV28	TRBD1	TRBJ2-4	many	CASSLFNGQGGKNIQYF	TGTGCCAGCAGTTTATTTAATGGACAGGGGGGGAAAAACATTCAGTACTTC
TRBV12-3/TRBV12-4	TRBD2	TRBJ2-7	few	CASSLGKRAGTNYEQYF	TGTGCCAGCAGTTTAGGGAAACGAGCCGGGACTAACTACGAGCAGTACTTC
TRBV6-2/TRBV6-3	.	TRBJ2-6	many	CASTPRAAGANVLTF	TGTGCCAGCACCCCTAGGGCCGCTGGGGCCAACGTCCTGACTTTC
TRBV7-9	.	TRBJ2-3	.	CASSLKAGSTDTQYF	TGTGCCAGCAGCTTGAAGGCGGGATCCACAGATACGCAGTATTTT
TRBV6-1	TRBD1	TRBJ2-1	few	CASRTYGQGYNEQFF	TGTGCCAGCAGAACCTATGGACAGGGCTACAATGAGCAGTTCTTC
TRBV9	.	TRBJ1-1	.	CASGGRTEAFF	TGTGCCAGCGGGGGTCGGACTGAAGCTTTCTTT
TRBV11-2	.	TRBJ2-5	many	CASIKSSDEKETQYF	TGTGCCAGCATAAAGTCATCCGACGAAAAAGAGACCCAGTACTTC
TRBV11-2	.	TRBJ2-3	few	CASSLGGSQGAQYF	TGTGCCAGCAGCCTGGGGGGCTCACAAGGGGCGCAGTATTTT
TRBV5-1	.	TRBJ1-1	few	CASSLDGLWNTEAFF	TGCGCCAGCAGCTTGGACGGCCTCTGGAACACTGAAGCTTTCTTT
TRBV14	.	TRBJ2-2	.	CASSQDPSISAGELFF	TGTGCCAGCAGCCAAGACCCGTCCATCTCAGCCGGGGAGCTGTTTTTT
TRBV5-6	TRBD1	TRBJ2-7	few	CASSPGTVLYEQYF	TGTGCCAGCAGTCCCGGGACAGTCCTCTACGAGCAGTACTTC
TRBV11-1	.	TRBJ2-7	few	CASSLALRDTGGPHYEQYF	TGTGCCAGCAGCTTAGCGCTAAGGGACACCGGGGGACCTCACTACGAGCAGTACTTC
TRBV5-1	TRBD2	TRBJ2-1	many	CASSLAAGGDWDEQFF	TGCGCCAGCAGCTTGGCAGCGGGGGGCGATTGGGATGAGCAGTTCTTC
TRBV9	.	TRBJ2-2	many	CASSVAKTNTGELFF	TGTGCCAGCAGCGTAGCTAAAACGAACACCGGGGAGCTGTTTTTT
TRBV4-2	TRBD2	TRBJ2-1	few	CASSQGSGAPYNEQFF	TGTGCCAGCAGCCAAGGCAGCGGGGCCCCCTACAATGAGCAGTTCTTC